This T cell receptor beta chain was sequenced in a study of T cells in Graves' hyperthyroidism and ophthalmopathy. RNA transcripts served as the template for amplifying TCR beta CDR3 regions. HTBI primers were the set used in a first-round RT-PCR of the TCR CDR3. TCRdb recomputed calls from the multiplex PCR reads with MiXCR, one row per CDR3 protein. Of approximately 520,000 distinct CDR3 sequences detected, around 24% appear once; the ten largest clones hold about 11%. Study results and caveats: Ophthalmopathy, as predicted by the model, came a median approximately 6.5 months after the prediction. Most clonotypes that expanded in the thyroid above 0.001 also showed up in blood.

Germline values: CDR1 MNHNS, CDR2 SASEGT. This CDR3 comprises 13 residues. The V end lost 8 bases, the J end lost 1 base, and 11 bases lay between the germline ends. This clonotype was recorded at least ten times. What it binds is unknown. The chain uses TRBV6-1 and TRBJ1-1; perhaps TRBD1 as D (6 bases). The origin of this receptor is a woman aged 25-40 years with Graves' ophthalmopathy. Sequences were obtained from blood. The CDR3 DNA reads TGTGCCAGCGGGGGGACAAGGAACACTGAAGCTTTCTTT. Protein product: CASGGTRNTEAFF.